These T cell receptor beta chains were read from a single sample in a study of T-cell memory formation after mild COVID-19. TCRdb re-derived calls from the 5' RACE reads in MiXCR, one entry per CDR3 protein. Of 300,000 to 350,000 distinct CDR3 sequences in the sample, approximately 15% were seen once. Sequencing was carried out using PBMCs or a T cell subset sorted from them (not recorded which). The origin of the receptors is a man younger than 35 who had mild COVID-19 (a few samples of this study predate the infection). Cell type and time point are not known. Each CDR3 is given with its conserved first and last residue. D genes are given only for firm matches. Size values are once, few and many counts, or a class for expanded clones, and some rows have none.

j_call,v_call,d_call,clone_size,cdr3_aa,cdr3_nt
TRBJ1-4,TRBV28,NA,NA,CASCPSSEKLFF,TGTGCCAGCTGCCCATCCTCCGAAAAACTGTTTTTT
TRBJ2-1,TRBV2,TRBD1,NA,CASRVPGQAYNEQFF,TGTGCCAGCCGGGTTCCGGGACAGGCCTACAATGAGCAGTTCTTC
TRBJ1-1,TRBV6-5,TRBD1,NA,CASSYLGQGYTEAFF,TGTGCCAGCAGTTACTTGGGACAGGGGTACACTGAAGCTTTCTTT
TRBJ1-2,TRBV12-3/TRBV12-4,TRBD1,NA,CASTGRGQSRGYTF,TGTGCCAGCACCGGGCGGGGACAGTCGCGTGGCTACACCTTC
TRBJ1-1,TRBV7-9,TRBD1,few,CASSSMDRGFAEAFF,TGTGCCAGCAGCTCCATGGACAGGGGGTTCGCTGAAGCTTTCTTT
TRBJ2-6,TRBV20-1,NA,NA,CSARSGNGANVLTF,TGCAGTGCTAGGTCAGGTAACGGGGCCAACGTCCTGACTTTC
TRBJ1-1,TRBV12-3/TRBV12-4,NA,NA,CASNPRPDTEAFF,TGTGCCAGCAACCCCAGGCCGGACACTGAAGCTTTCTTT
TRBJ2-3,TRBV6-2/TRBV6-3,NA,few,CASALFTDTQYF,TGTGCCAGCGCCCTATTCACAGATACGCAGTATTTT
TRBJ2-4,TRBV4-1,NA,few,CASSQGGVRQRLAKNIQYF,TGCGCCAGCAGCCAAGGCGGGGTAAGGCAGAGATTAGCCAAAAACATTCAGTACTTC
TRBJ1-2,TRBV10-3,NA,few,CAISESDSPYGYTF,TGTGCCATCAGTGAGTCGGACAGTCCTTATGGCTACACCTTC
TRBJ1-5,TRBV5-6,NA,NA,CASSLGAQARQPQHF,TGTGCCAGCAGCTTGGGGGCGCAGGCTCGACAGCCCCAGCATTTT
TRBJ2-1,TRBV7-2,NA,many,CASSLWGNEQFF,TGTGCCAGCAGCCTCTGGGGTAACGAGCAGTTCTTC
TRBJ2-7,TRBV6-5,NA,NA,CASRPAGISYEQYF,TGTGCCAGCAGACCTGCGGGGATTTCCTACGAGCAGTACTTC
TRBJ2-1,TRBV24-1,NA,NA,CATSDRRASEQFF,TGTGCCACCAGTGATCGCCGGGCGAGTGAGCAGTTCTTC
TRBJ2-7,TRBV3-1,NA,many,CASSQGSRGDEQYF,TGTGCCAGCAGCCAAGGAAGCAGGGGAGACGAGCAGTACTTC
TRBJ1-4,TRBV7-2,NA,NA,CASSFPPDEKLFF,TGTGCCAGCAGCTTCCCCCCGGATGAAAAACTGTTTTTT
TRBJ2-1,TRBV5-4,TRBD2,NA,CASSLAAGGPGEQFF,TGTGCCAGCAGCTTGGCAGCGGGGGGGCCCGGTGAGCAGTTCTTC
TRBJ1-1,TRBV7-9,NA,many,CASSRDPMNTEAFF,TGTGCCAGCAGTCGGGACCCCATGAACACTGAAGCTTTCTTT
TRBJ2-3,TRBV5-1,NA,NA,CASSPGGVIADTQYF,TGCGCCAGCAGCCCAGGGGGGGTTATCGCAGATACGCAGTATTTT